There are a few counts of the clone carrying this TCR beta chain. This may come from a read error, since a much larger clone is one base off. The sample is drawn from a study of tumor-infiltrating lymphocytes in primary liver carcinoma. Unsorted bulk tissue of roughly 18-31 mg yielded co-extracted RNA and DNA. Patients diagnosed with primary liver carcinoma received treatment through surgical resection. Tumor regions sampled: superior, inferior, left, right poles, and centre. Using a constant-region primer together with ProtoScript II reverse transcriptase, TCR beta cDNA was made from around 500 ng of total RNA. Three nested multiplex PCR rounds of slightly modified ARM-PCR generated TCR beta libraries. Running around 10 cycles apiece, the first two PCR rounds relied on TRBV1-TRBV30 forward primers together with a C-beta reverse primer. TCRdb used MiXCR to reprocess the multiplex PCR reads, holding one entry per CDR3 protein. The sample records 84,000 or so distinct CDR3 sequences, approximately 70% being singletons.

CDR1 and CDR2 from the germline V gene are SGHDT and YYEEEE. The CDR3 runs to 16 residues. The material sequenced was liver tumor tissue from sampling region 1. Subset in this sample: tumor region T1, superior pole. The sequence was obtained from a man in his forties or fifties with primary liver carcinoma and hepatitis B virus infection. The rearrangement uses TRBV5-6 and TRBJ2-3, with 14 bases lining up with TRBD2. CDR3 amino acids: CASSIGTSGSAETQYF. DNA for the CDR3: TGTGCCAGCAGCATCGGGACTAGCGGGAGTGCAGAAACGCAGTATTTT.